The TCR beta chain described here comes from a study of T cells in Graves' hyperthyroidism and ophthalmopathy. TCR beta CDR3 regions were amplified from RNA transcripts. Initially, a first-round RT-PCR of the TCR CDR3 employed the HTBI primer set. TCRdb redid the calling of the multiplex PCR reads with MiXCR, one entry per CDR3 protein. The sample carries about 700,000 distinct CDR3 sequences, just under 45% recorded once. The CDR3 has 16 residues. V lost 3 bases and J 1 base, leaving 13 bases between the germline ends. Germline assignment: CDR1 LNHDA and CDR2 SQIVND (reference sequence). Comments on this clonotype: Its antigen is unknown.

Study observations and caveats: From stable hyperthyroidism, ophthalmopathy was separated by a 13 V-J model.

Thyroid ultrasound and orbital computed tomography, with clinical symptoms and serum thyroxine and TRAb, informed diagnoses. The sample was peripheral blood or thyroid tissue (not recorded which). The V gene is TRBV19, the J gene TRBJ1-5; tentative D call: TRBD1 (5 bases). The source of this sequence is an adult man with Graves' disease, either hyperthyroidism or ophthalmopathy (not recorded which). The CDR3 DNA follows: TGTGCCAGTAGTATTGGGACGGGCTTAAGCAATCAGCCCCAGCATTTT. Amino acid sequence: CASSIGTGLSNQPQHF.